Below, 15 T cell receptor beta chains from the same sample are listed, as sequenced in a study of blood T cell repertoires in COVID-19. Some clones are missing from TCRdb's copy, which holds only in-frame ones; the method was immunoSEQ multiplex PCR. The table has 150,000 to 180,000 clones, approximately 78% seen once. The material sequenced was peripheral blood. These receptors came from a man at least 80 years old with acute or convalescent COVID-19.

V usage is TRBV19 and J usage is TRBJ2-3; 8 nucleotides agree with TRBD2. The CDR3 loop spans 16 amino acids. The V gene's germline CDR1 is LNHDA and CDR2 SQIVND (reference sequence). With 7 bases clipped from V and 6 bases from J, the junction kept 15 bases outside the gene matches. In DNA form, the CDR3 reads TGTGCCAGTATGAGCCTCCTTCGGGGGGGCGGGGATACGCAGTATTTT. The encoded protein is CASMSLLRGGGDTQYF. Drawing the rest from reference TRBV19 and TRBJ2-3, the complete variable domain is DGGITQSPKYLFRKEGQNVTLSCEQNLNHDAMYWYRQDPGQGLRLIYYSQIVNDFQKGDIAEGYSVSREKKESFPLTVTSAQKNPTAFYLCASMSLLRGGGDTQYFGPGTRLTVL.

The CDR3 spells CASKKGADHYGYTF. The CDR3 DNA reads TGTGCCAGCAAGAAGGGGGCTGATCACTATGGCTACACCTTC. The gene calls are TRBV6-5 and TRBJ1-2, with 7 nucleotides matching TRBD1. The germline CDR1 and CDR2 sequences are MNHEY and SVGAGI. Germline trimming cut 7 bases from V and 3 bases from J; bases unmatched to any gene: 8. The CDR3 length is 14 residues.

This chain links TRBV5-8 with TRBJ2-3; D perhaps matches TRBD2 (5 bases). Deletions cut 6 bases from V and 5 bases from J, with 13 bases between. CDR1 is SGHTS, CDR2 YDEGEE, per germline. This CDR3 is built from 13 residues. For the CDR3, the DNA is TGTGCCAGCAACCTCTTAGCGCGAGATACGCAGTATTTT. Its protein is CASNLLARDTQYF. The variable domain in full, completed from reference TRBV5-8 and TRBJ2-3, reads EAGVTQSPTHLIKTRGQQATLRCSPISGHTSVYWYQQALGLGLQFLLWYDEGEERNRGNFPPRFSGRQFPNYSSELNVNALELEDSALYLCASNLLARDTQYFGPGTRLTVL.

This clone has a single count. The chain combines TRBV5-3 with TRBJ2-1, with a tentative D call TRBD2 (5 bases). TRBV5-3 is designated an ORF whose function remains uncertain. The CDR3 is made up of 12 amino acids. V gave up 7 bases and J gave up 8 bases, with 13 bases separating them. CDR3 sequence: CAREAVGDEQFF. In DNA, the CDR3 is TGTGCCAGAGAAGCGGTGGGCGATGAGCAGTTCTTC.

V usage is TRBV19 and J usage is TRBJ2-5; a weak D match, TRBD2 (5 bases). Trimming cost V 7 bases and J 1 base, with 10 bases left between them. The CDR3 is 13 amino acids. CDR1 is LNHDA, CDR2 SQIVND, per germline (reference sequence). The CDR3 region is CASTPEGQETQYF. As DNA, the CDR3 is TGTGCCAGTACCCCAGAGGGCCAAGAGACCCAGTACTTC.

The genes are TRBV2 and TRBJ1-1; D perhaps matches TRBD1 (5 bases). This CDR3 region has 14 residues. V lost 8 bases, J lost 1 base, and 14 bases lay in between. Germline V lookup: CDR1 SNHLY, CDR2 FYNNEI. DNA of the CDR3: TGTGCCAGCTTCCTGGGGGGACCGAACACTGAAGCTTTCTTT. Its translation is CASFLGGPNTEAFF.

The rearrangement joins TRBV10-3 to TRBJ1-1; TRBD1 aligns across 7 bases. V dropped 2 bases and J dropped 1; count of bases not matched to a gene: 10. CDR3 length: 17 residues. Germline V CDR1 and CDR2: ENHRY, SYGVKD. The CDR3: CAISEPPYRGQNTEAFF. The CDR3 bases are TGTGCCATCAGTGAGCCCCCTTACAGGGGCCAGAACACTGAAGCTTTCTTT.

The chain uses TRBV6-5 and TRBJ1-5, with unresolved D. CDR3 size: 14 residues. Trimming took off 4 bases at V and 4 bases at J, with 11 bases between the two ends. CDR1 MNHEY and CDR2 SVGAGI come from the germline V gene. In nucleotides, the CDR3 is TGTGCCAGCAGTTTTTCGGGTGGGAATCAGCCCCAGCATTTT. This encodes CASSFSGGNQPQHF.

The rearrangement uses TRBV3-1 (or the pseudogene TRBV3-2) and TRBJ2-5; D is uncertain. V was shortened by 4 bases and J by 5 bases, with 8 bases between the two germline ends. From germline, CDR1 is LGHDT and CDR2 YNNKEL (reference sequence). The CDR3 extends over 12 amino acids. The CDR3 is CASSPAGETQYF. In DNA, the CDR3 is TGTGCCAGCAGCCCAGCCGGGGAGACCCAGTACTTC.

This chain links TRBV20-1 with TRBJ1-1; D gene ambiguous. Germline CDR1 reads DFQATT; CDR2 reads SNEGSKA (reference sequence). With 3 bases removed from V and 0 bases from J, the gap between germline ends came to 11 bases. CDR3 size: 14 residues. The CDR3 reads CSASRRQLNTEAFF. The CDR3 DNA reads TGCAGTGCTAGTCGTCGTCAGTTGAACACTGAAGCTTTCTTT.

This clone was recorded a few times. The chain joins TRBV7-9 to TRBJ1-4, with 7 bases that match TRBD1. CDR3 size: 16 residues. The V gene end was trimmed by 2 bases and the J gene end by 3 bases; junction bases not matched to a gene: 6. Germline assignment: CDR1 SEHNR and CDR2 FQNEAQ (reference sequence). The CDR3 bases are TGTGCCAGCAGCTTAAACAGGGGTTATGCTAATGAAAAACTGTTTTTT. Translated: CASSLNRGYANEKLFF.

In this sample, this clone turned up a few times. Different DNA sequences within this sample yield the same CDR3. This chain uses TRBV5-1 with TRBJ2-5; TRBD1 might be the D (6 bases). Trimming removed 0 bases from V and 1 base from J, with 10 bases in between. This CDR3 region has 15 residues. From germline, CDR1 is SGHRS and CDR2 YFSETQ. The chain's CDR3 is CASSLATGIQETQYF. CDR3 DNA sequence: TGCGCCAGCAGCTTGGCTACAGGGATCCAAGAGACCCAGTACTTC.

The chain has TRBV25-1 and TRBJ2-2, with 11 bases matching TRBD1. The ends lost 0 bases at V and 6 bases at J; junction bases unmatched: 6. The length of the CDR3 is 17 residues. CDR1 is MGHDK, CDR2 SYGVNS, per germline. The CDR3 protein is CASSEYGGQGGSGELFF. CDR3 in DNA: TGTGCCAGCAGTGAATATGGGGGACAGGGGGGTTCCGGGGAGCTGTTTTTT.

The J gene is TRBJ1-2, the V gene TRBV3-1 (or the pseudogene TRBV3-2), with D possibly being TRBD1 (6 bases). Trimming pared 2 bases from V and 4 bases from J, leaving 8 bases between. The V gene's germline CDR1 is LGHDT and CDR2 YNNKEL (reference sequence). CDR3 length: 13 amino acids. The CDR3 loop is CASSQTGSYGYTF. For the CDR3, the DNA is TGTGCCAGCAGCCAAACAGGGAGCTATGGCTACACCTTC.

V is TRBV7-9 and J is TRBJ1-1; D unresolved. The CDR3 extends over 13 amino acids. V shed 3 bases and J shed 1 base, with 6 bases lying between them. Per germline, CDR1 SEHNR and CDR2 FQNEAQ (reference sequence). The CDR3 is CASSFFRNTEAFF. CDR3 nucleotides: TGTGCCAGCAGCTTCTTTAGGAACACTGAAGCTTTCTTT.